This TCR beta chain was recorded in a study of graft-versus-host responses after intestinal transplantation. Clones were read by immunoSEQ multiplex PCR, and TCRdb kept only the in-frame ones, dropping some. Seen here are 12,000 to 15,000 clones, roughly a third observed once, and the top ten hold roughly 1.9%. The plating included roughly 200,000 irradiated, violet-dye-labeled stimulator cells together with roughly 200,000 CFSE-labeled responder cells. CDR3 length: 14 residues. Between the trimmed V and J ends, which lost 2 bases and 4 bases, there was a span of 9 bases. The germline CDR1 and CDR2 sequences are LGHNA and YSLEER.

This chain connects TRBV4-3 to TRBJ2-1; D gene uncertain. The source is a human patient who received an intestinal transplant. The sample in question was alloreactive CD8+ T cells from a mixed lymphocyte reaction culture, obtained before intestinal transplant. Regarding subset: CFSE-low proliferating T cells sorted from roughly six-day pre-transplant mixed lymphocyte reaction (GvH or HvG direction). CDR3 loop: CASSQNSQYNEQFF. The DNA for the CDR3 is TGCGCCAGCAGCCAAAATTCACAGTACAATGAGCAGTTCTTC.